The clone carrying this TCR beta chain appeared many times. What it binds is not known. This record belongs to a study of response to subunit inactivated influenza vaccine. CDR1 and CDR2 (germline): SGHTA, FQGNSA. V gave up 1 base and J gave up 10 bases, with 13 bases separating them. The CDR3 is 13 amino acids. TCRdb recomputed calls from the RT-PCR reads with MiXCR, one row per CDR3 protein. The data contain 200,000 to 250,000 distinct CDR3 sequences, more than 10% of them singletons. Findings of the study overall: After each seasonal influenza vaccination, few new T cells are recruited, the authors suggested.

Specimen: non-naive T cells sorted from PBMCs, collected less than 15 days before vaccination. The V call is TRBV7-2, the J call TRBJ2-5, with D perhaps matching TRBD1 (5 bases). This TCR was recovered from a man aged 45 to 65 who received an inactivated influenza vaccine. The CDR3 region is CASSLDDRYFQYF. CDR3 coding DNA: TGTGCCAGCAGCTTAGACGACAGATATTTCCAGTACTTC.